This T cell receptor beta chain derives from a study of T cells after yellow fever vaccination. Per germline, CDR1 SGHRS and CDR2 YFSETQ. CDR3 size: 14 residues. V was pared by 0 bases and J by 6 bases, with 5 bases of the junction left unmatched. TCRdb redid the calling of the 5' RACE reads with MiXCR, one entry per CDR3 protein. The data contain almost 600,000 distinct CDR3 sequences, about 13% of them seen just once; the ten biggest clones take up more than 12%. This clonotype was seen many times. The clonotype comes from a man aged 30-40 years who received the YFV17D yellow fever vaccine. The V and J genes are TRBV5-1 and TRBJ2-7; 8 nucleotides align to TRBD1. The sequencing here drew on PBMCs, taken on the day of the yellow fever booster vaccination. The CDR3 nucleotides read TGCGCCAGCAGCTTGGAGGGACAGGTGGGCGAGCAGTACTTC. Translated: CASSLEGQVGEQYF.